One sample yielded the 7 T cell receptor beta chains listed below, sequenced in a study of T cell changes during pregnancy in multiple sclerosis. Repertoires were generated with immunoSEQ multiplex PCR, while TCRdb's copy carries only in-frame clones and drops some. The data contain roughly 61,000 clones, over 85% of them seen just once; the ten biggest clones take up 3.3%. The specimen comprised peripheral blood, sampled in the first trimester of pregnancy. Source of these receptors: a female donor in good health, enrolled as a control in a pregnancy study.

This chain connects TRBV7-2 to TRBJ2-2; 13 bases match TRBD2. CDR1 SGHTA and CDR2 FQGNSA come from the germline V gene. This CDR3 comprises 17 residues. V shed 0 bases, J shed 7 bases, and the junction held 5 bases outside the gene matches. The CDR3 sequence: CASSLARLAGGGGELFF. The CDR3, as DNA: TGTGCCAGCAGCTTAGCGAGACTAGCGGGGGGAGGCGGGGAGCTGTTTTTT.

Here the CDR3 reads CASSIQDSYEQYF. The DNA of the CDR3 is TGTGCCAGCAGTATCCAGGACTCCTACGAGCAGTACTTC. This chain uses TRBV7-2 with TRBJ2-7; D gene unclear. The germline V and J ends were trimmed by 6 bases and 0 bases, with 9 bases remaining between them. Germline CDR1 is SGHTA and CDR2 is FQGNSA. The CDR3 is 13 amino acids.

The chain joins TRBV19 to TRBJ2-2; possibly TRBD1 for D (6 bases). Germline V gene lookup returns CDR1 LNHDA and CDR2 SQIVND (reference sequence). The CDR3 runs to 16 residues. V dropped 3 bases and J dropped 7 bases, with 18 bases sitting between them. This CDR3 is CASSMGAGGPGGELFF. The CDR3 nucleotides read TGTGCCAGTAGTATGGGGGCGGGCGGTCCGGGCGGGGAGCTGTTTTTT.

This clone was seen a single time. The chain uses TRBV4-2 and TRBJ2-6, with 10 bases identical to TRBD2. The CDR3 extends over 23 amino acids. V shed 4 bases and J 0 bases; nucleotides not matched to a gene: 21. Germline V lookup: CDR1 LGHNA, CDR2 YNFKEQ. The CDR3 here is CASSLMRGIGRERGGSGANVLTF. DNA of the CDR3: TGTGCCAGCAGCCTTATGAGGGGGATCGGCCGAGAGCGGGGGGGCTCTGGGGCCAACGTCCTGACTTTC.

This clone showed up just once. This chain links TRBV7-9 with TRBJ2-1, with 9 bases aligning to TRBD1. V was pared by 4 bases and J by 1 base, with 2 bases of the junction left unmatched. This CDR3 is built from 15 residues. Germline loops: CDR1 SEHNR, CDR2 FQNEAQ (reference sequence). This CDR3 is CASSSDRGSYNEQFF. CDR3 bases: TGTGCCAGCAGCTCAGACAGGGGGTCCTACAATGAGCAGTTCTTC. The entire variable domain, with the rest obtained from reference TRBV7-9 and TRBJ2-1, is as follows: DTGVSQNPRHKITKRGQNVTFRCDPISEHNRLYWYRQTLGQGPEFLTYFQNEAQLEKSRLLSDRFSAERPKGSFSTLEIQRTEQGDSAMYLCASSSDRGSYNEQFFGPGTRLTVL.

CDR3 DNA: TGTGCCAGCTCACCATTTAGGGAGACCGACCAGTACTTC. It encodes CASSPFRETDQYF. The rearrangement joins TRBV18 to TRBJ2-7; the D gene is possibly TRBD2 (5 bases). Looked up from germline, CDR1 is KGHSH and CDR2 is LQKENI. Trimming cost V 2 bases and J 10 bases, with 15 bases left between them. CDR3 length equals 13 residues.

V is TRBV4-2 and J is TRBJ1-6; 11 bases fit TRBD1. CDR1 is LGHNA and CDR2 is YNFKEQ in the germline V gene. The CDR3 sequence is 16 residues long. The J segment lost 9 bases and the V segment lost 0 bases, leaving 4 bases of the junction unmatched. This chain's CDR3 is CASSQDPGTGGSPLHF. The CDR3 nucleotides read TGTGCCAGCAGCCAAGACCCCGGGACAGGGGGTTCACCCCTCCACTTT.